These T cell receptor beta chains were read from a single sample in a study of spatial heterogeneity in lung cancer. TCRdb redid the calling of the 5' RACE reads with MiXCR, one entry per CDR3 protein. The table includes tens of thousands of distinct CDR3 sequences, under 8% detected once. This specimen was PBMCs, taken at surgery. Receptors originate from a male donor with early-stage non-small cell lung cancer. Each CDR3 is given with its conserved first and last residue. D genes are given only for firm matches. Clone size is stated in some rows and not others, as once, few, many or a class when expanded.

J: TRBJ2-5
D: .
V: TRBV6-1
size: few
CDR3: CASSEAAGIETQYF
DNA: TGTGCCAGCAGTGAAGCAGCAGGGATAGAGACCCAGTACTTC

J: TRBJ1-2
D: .
V: TRBV6-6
size: medium-sized
CDR3: CASSYSGNYGYTF
DNA: TGTGCCAGCAGTTACTCCGGTAACTATGGCTACACCTTC

J: TRBJ2-6
D: .
V: TRBV6-6
size: many
CDR3: CASSRQGLSGANVLTF
DNA: TGTGCCAGCAGTAGACAGGGACTTTCTGGGGCCAACGTCCTGACTTTC

J: TRBJ2-4
D: TRBD1
V: TRBV19
size: many
CDR3: CASTTGTGARGNIQYF
DNA: TGTGCCAGCACCACCGGGACAGGGGCCCGTGGGAACATTCAGTACTTC

J: TRBJ2-1
D: .
V: TRBV12-3/TRBV12-4
size: many
CDR3: CASSLLGTSRNNEQFF
DNA: TGTGCCAGCAGTTTATTAGGAACGAGCAGGAACAATGAGCAGTTCTTC

J: TRBJ1-1
D: .
V: TRBV27
size: many
CDR3: CASSPRFDTEAFF
DNA: TGTGCCAGCAGCCCACGCTTCGACACTGAAGCTTTCTTT

J: TRBJ2-3
D: .
V: TRBV12-3/TRBV12-4
size: .
CDR3: CASSLTAPTDTQYF
DNA: TGTGCCAGCAGTTTAACGGCACCTACAGATACGCAGTATTTT

J: TRBJ1-2
D: TRBD1
V: TRBV28
size: many
CDR3: CASSSGGEYYGYTF
DNA: TGTGCCAGCAGCTCAGGGGGTGAATACTATGGCTACACCTTC

J: TRBJ1-6
D: TRBD1
V: TRBV7-9
size: .
CDR3: CASSGGTELRPLHF
DNA: TGTGCCAGCAGCGGAGGGACAGAATTACGACCCCTCCACTTT

J: TRBJ1-1
D: .
V: TRBV12-3/TRBV12-4
size: many
CDR3: CASSAGVRTFF
DNA: TGTGCCAGCAGTGCCGGGGTGAGGACTTTCTTT

J: TRBJ2-7
D: TRBD2
V: TRBV29-1
size: many
CDR3: CSVGVLTSGYEQYF
DNA: TGCAGCGTTGGGGTCCTAACTAGCGGCTACGAGCAGTACTTC

J: TRBJ2-1
D: .
V: TRBV5-1
size: few
CDR3: CASSFRSDEQFF
DNA: TGCGCCAGCAGCTTCCGATCTGATGAGCAGTTCTTC

J: TRBJ2-5
D: .
V: TRBV7-9
size: few
CDR3: CASSLSAWETQYF
DNA: TGTGCCAGCAGCTTATCGGCGTGGGAGACCCAGTACTTC

J: TRBJ2-7
D: TRBD1
V: TRBV12-5
size: .
CDR3: CASGLVLGQGPYEQYF
DNA: TGTGCTAGTGGTTTGGTACTCGGACAGGGGCCCTACGAGCAGTACTTC

J: TRBJ2-4
D: .
V: TRBV13
size: few
CDR3: CASSYQENIQYF
DNA: TGTGCCAGCAGCTACCAGGAAAACATTCAGTACTTC

J: TRBJ2-3
D: .
V: TRBV7-6
size: few
CDR3: CASSFRQAPDTQYF
DNA: TGTGCCAGCAGCTTCAGACAGGCCCCGGATACGCAGTATTTT

J: TRBJ2-3
D: .
V: TRBV7-2
size: few
CDR3: CASSSGRNSGTDTQYF
DNA: TGTGCCAGCAGCTCCGGACGTAACTCGGGCACAGATACGCAGTATTTT

J: TRBJ1-6
D: .
V: TRBV7-2
size: many
CDR3: CASSRGVSYNSPLHF
DNA: TGTGCCAGCAGCCGAGGGGTCTCCTATAATTCACCCCTCCACTTT

J: TRBJ2-2
D: .
V: TRBV6-5
size: many
CDR3: CASSFRGVLFF
DNA: TGTGCCAGCAGTTTCCGGGGTGTGCTGTTTTTT

J: TRBJ1-4
D: .
V: TRBV5-1
size: once
CDR3: CASSRGESSEKLFF
DNA: TGCGCCAGCAGCCGAGGGGAATCAAGTGAAAAACTGTTTTTT

J: TRBJ2-2
D: .
V: TRBV6-1
size: many
CDR3: CASSPLRVNTGELFF
DNA: TGTGCCAGCAGTCCCCTCAGGGTTAACACCGGGGAGCTGTTTTTT

J: TRBJ2-3
D: .
V: TRBV6-6
size: medium-sized
CDR3: CASSYSTADTQYF
DNA: TGTGCCAGCAGTTACTCGACCGCGGATACGCAGTATTTT

J: TRBJ2-3
D: TRBD1
V: TRBV11-2
size: many
CDR3: CASSPGDRDTQYF
DNA: TGTGCCAGCAGCCCGGGGGACAGGGATACGCAGTATTTT

J: TRBJ2-3
D: .
V: TRBV19
size: many
CDR3: CASSIQGPITDTQYF
DNA: TGTGCCAGTAGTATACAGGGACCAATCACAGATACGCAGTATTTT

J: TRBJ1-3
D: .
V: TRBV5-1
size: many
CDR3: CASTAGQRSGNTIYF
DNA: TGCGCCAGCACCGCCGGGCAGCGCTCTGGAAACACCATATATTTT

J: TRBJ2-1
D: TRBD1
V: TRBV30
size: many
CDR3: CAWKGVPGTGTNEQFF
DNA: TGTGCCTGGAAAGGGGTTCCTGGGACAGGTACGAATGAGCAGTTCTTC

J: TRBJ1-2
D: TRBD1
V: TRBV6-4
size: many
CDR3: CASAERTGGGLFGYTF
DNA: TGTGCCAGCGCCGAACGGACAGGGGGCGGTCTCTTTGGCTACACCTTC

J: TRBJ2-5
D: TRBD1
V: TRBV9
size: many
CDR3: CASSPGGNQETQYF
DNA: TGTGCCAGCAGCCCAGGGGGAAACCAAGAGACCCAGTACTTC

J: TRBJ2-5
D: TRBD1
V: TRBV12-3/TRBV12-4
size: few
CDR3: CASSSSTGDQETQYF
DNA: TGTGCCAGCAGTTCCTCGACAGGGGACCAAGAGACCCAGTACTTC

J: TRBJ1-1
D: .
V: TRBV3-1
size: many
CDR3: CASSQDYRPLGEAFF
DNA: TGTGCCAGCAGCCAAGACTACAGGCCACTAGGTGAAGCTTTCTTT

J: TRBJ1-6
D: TRBD1
V: TRBV20-1
size: many
CDR3: CSARPGQGYNSPLHF
DNA: TGCAGTGCGCGTCCGGGACAGGGATATAATTCACCCCTCCACTTT

J: TRBJ2-7
D: .
V: TRBV28
size: many
CDR3: CASRGTVTYEQYF
DNA: TGTGCCAGCAGGGGGACTGTTACCTACGAGCAGTACTTC

J: TRBJ1-4
D: .
V: TRBV10-3
size: few
CDR3: CAISQMEFNEKLFF
DNA: TGTGCCATCAGCCAGATGGAATTTAATGAAAAACTGTTTTTT

J: TRBJ1-1
D: .
V: TRBV20-1
size: many
CDR3: CSARVGFGATEAFF
DNA: TGCAGTGCTAGAGTTGGGTTTGGGGCTACTGAAGCTTTCTTT

J: TRBJ2-1
D: .
V: TRBV6-6
size: few
CDR3: CASSTLDGSSYNEQFF
DNA: TGTGCCAGCAGTACTTTGGACGGAAGCTCCTACAATGAGCAGTTCTTC

J: TRBJ1-2
D: .
V: TRBV7-2
size: many
CDR3: CASSTGGEVYGYTF
DNA: TGTGCCAGCAGCACGGGGGGGGAAGTCTATGGCTACACCTTC

J: TRBJ2-7
D: TRBD1
V: TRBV20-1
size: many
CDR3: CSAIFLLGQASYEQYF
DNA: TGCAGTGCTATATTTCTGCTGGGACAGGCATCCTACGAGCAGTACTTC

J: TRBJ2-3
D: .
V: TRBV9
size: many
CDR3: CASSRTPLHTDTQYF
DNA: TGTGCCAGCAGCCGTACCCCCCTGCACACAGATACGCAGTATTTT

J: TRBJ1-1
D: .
V: TRBV7-9
size: few
CDR3: CASSPRAREGGTEAFF
DNA: TGTGCCAGCAGCCCCCGAGCGAGGGAAGGAGGAACTGAAGCTTTCTTT

J: TRBJ1-5
D: .
V: TRBV6-4
size: .
CDR3: CASSDSGRRPGPPKGNQPQHF
DNA: TGTGCCAGCAGTGACTCGGGCAGGCGCCCTGGACCTCCGAAGGGTAATCAGCCCCAGCATTTT

J: TRBJ1-2
D: .
V: TRBV7-9
size: many
CDR3: CASSRDGYGYTF
DNA: TGTGCCAGCAGCCGGGACGGCTATGGCTACACCTTC

J: TRBJ1-1
D: .
V: TRBV29-1
size: few
CDR3: CSARGGTEAFF
DNA: TGCAGCGCCAGGGGCGGCACTGAAGCTTTCTTT

J: TRBJ1-1
D: .
V: TRBV4-2
size: many
CDR3: CASSHADWDENTEAFF
DNA: TGTGCCAGCAGCCATGCGGATTGGGACGAGAACACTGAAGCTTTCTTT

J: TRBJ2-1
D: .
V: TRBV27
size: many
CDR3: CASSLYDLYNEQFF
DNA: TGTGCCAGCAGTTTATATGACCTATACAATGAGCAGTTCTTC

J: TRBJ2-1
D: TRBD1
V: TRBV24-1
size: few
CDR3: CATSDADRPSYNEQFF
DNA: TGTGCCACCAGTGATGCGGACAGGCCCTCCTACAATGAGCAGTTCTTC

J: TRBJ2-1
D: .
V: TRBV7-9
size: few
CDR3: CASTFSGSYNEQFF
DNA: TGTGCCAGCACCTTTAGCGGTTCCTACAATGAGCAGTTCTTC

J: TRBJ1-1
D: .
V: TRBV24-1
size: many
CDR3: CATSGRGSEAFF
DNA: TGTGCCACCAGTGGGAGGGGTTCTGAAGCTTTCTTT

J: TRBJ1-1
D: TRBD1
V: TRBV25-1
size: many
CDR3: CASRETGVTEAFF
DNA: TGTGCCAGCAGAGAGACAGGGGTCACTGAAGCTTTCTTT

J: TRBJ2-7
D: .
V: TRBV7-9
size: many
CDR3: CASSSRTNEQYF
DNA: TGTGCCAGCAGCTCGCGTACCAACGAGCAGTACTTC

J: TRBJ2-3
D: TRBD1
V: TRBV10-3
size: many
CDR3: CAIRGQGLGTDTQYF
DNA: TGTGCCATCAGGGGACAGGGATTGGGCACAGATACGCAGTATTTT

J: TRBJ1-1
D: .
V: TRBV5-1
size: many
CDR3: CASSLLSPGVGGTEAFF
DNA: TGCGCCAGCAGCTTGCTATCCCCTGGGGTTGGAGGAACTGAAGCTTTCTTT

J: TRBJ2-2
D: TRBD1
V: TRBV6-5
size: many
CDR3: CASKQGPGELFF
DNA: TGTGCCAGCAAACAGGGGCCCGGGGAGCTGTTTTTT

J: TRBJ2-3
D: TRBD2
V: TRBV7-2
size: many
CDR3: CASSRTSGGGTDTQYF
DNA: TGTGCCAGCAGCCGGACTAGCGGGGGGGGTACAGATACGCAGTATTTT